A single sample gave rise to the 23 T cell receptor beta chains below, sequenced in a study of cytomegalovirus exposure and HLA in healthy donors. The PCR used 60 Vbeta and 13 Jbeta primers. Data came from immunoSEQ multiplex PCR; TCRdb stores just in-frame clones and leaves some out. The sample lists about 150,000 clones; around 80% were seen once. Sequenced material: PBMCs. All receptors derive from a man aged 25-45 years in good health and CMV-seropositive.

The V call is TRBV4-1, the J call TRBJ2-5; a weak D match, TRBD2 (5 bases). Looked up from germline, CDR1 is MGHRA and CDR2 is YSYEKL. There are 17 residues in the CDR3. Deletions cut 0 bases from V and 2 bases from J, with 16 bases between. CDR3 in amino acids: CASSQDRAGGVQETQYF. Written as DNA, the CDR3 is TGCGCCAGCAGCCAAGATCGGGCGGGCGGTGTTCAAGAGACCCAGTACTTC.

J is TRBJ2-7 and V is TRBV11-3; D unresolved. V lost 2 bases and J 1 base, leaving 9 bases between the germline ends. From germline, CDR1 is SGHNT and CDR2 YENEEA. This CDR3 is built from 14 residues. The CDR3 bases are TGTGCCAGCAGCTTAAACGCAGAATCCTACGAGCAGTACTTC. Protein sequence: CASSLNAESYEQYF.

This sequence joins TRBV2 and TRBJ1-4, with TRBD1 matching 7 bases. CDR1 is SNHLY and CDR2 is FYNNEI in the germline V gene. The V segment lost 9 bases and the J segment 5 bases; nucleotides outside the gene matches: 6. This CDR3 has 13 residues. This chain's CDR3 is CASKRGQNEKLFF. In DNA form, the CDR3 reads TGTGCCAGTAAAAGGGGGCAGAATGAAAAACTGTTTTTT. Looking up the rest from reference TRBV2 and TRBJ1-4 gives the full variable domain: EPEVTQTPSHQVTQMGQEVILRCVPISNHLYFYWYRQILGQKVEFLVSFYNNEISEKSEIFDDQFSVERPDGSNFTLKIRSTKLEDSAMYFCASKRGQNEKLFFGSGTQLSVL.

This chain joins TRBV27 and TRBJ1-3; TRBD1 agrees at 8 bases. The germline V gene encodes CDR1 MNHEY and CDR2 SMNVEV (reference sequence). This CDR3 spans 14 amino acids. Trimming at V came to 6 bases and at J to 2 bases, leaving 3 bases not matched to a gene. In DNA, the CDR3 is TGTGCCAGCAGCCCAGGGGGCCCTGGAAACACCATATATTTT. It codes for CASSPGGPGNTIYF.

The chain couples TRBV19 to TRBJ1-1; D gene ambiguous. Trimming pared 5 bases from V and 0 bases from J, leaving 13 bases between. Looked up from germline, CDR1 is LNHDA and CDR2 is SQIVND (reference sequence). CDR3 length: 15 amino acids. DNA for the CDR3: TGTGCCAGTAGTCTTACACCCCAGATGAACACTGAAGCTTTCTTT. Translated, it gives CASSLTPQMNTEAFF.

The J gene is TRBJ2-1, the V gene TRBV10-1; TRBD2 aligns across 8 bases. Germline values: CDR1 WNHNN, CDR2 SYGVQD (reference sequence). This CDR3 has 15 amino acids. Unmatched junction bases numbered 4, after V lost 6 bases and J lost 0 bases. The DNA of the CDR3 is TGCGCCAGCAGCAGAACTAGCGGCTCCTACAATGAGCAGTTCTTC. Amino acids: CASSRTSGSYNEQFF.

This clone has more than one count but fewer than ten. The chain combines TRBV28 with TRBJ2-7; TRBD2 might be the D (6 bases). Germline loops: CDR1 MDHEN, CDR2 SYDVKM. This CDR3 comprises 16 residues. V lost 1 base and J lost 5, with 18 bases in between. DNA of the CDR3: TGTGCCAGCAGTTTATCTCTTCGGACTAAACGGGACGAGCAGTACTTC. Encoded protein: CASSLSLRTKRDEQYF.

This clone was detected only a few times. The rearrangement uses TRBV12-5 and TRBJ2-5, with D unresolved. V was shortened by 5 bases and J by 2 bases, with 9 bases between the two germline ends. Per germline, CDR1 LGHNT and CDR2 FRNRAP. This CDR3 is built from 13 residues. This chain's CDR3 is CASGVDTQETQYF. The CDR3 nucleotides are TGTGCTAGTGGTGTTGACACGCAAGAGACCCAGTACTTC. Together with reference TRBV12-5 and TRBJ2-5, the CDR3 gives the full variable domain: DARVTQTPRHKVTEMGQEVTMRCQPILGHNTVFWYRQTMMQGLELLAYFRNRAPLDDSGMPKDRFSAEMPDATLATLKIQPSEPRDSAVYFCASGVDTQETQYFGPGTRLLVL.

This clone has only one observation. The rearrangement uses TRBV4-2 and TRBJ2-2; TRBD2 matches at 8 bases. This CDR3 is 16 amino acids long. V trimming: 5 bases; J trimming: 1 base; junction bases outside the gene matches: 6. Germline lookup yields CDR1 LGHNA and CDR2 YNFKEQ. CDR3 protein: CASSSSAGGNTGELFF. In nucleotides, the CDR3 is TGTGCCAGCAGCTCCTCTGCGGGAGGGAACACCGGGGAGCTGTTTTTT.

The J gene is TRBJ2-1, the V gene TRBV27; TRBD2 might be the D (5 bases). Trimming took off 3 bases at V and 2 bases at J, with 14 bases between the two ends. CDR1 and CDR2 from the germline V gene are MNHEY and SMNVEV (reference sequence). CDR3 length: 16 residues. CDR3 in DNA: TGTGCCAGCAGTTTTTCGGGAAAGAACCCCTACAATGAGCAGTTCTTC. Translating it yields CASSFSGKNPYNEQFF.

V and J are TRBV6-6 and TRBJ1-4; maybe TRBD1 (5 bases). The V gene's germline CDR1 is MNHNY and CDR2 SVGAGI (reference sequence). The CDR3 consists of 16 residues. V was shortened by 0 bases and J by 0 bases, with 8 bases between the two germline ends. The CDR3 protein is CASSYSEGTTNEKLFF. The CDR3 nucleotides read TGTGCCAGCAGTTACTCGGAGGGGACAACTAATGAAAAACTGTTTTTT.

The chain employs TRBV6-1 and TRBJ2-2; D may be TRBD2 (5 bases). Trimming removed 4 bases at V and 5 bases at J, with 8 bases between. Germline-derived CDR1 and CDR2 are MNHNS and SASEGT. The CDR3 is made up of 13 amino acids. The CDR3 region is CASSVARTGELFF. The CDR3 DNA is TGTGCCAGCAGTGTAGCGCGGACCGGGGAGCTGTTTTTT.

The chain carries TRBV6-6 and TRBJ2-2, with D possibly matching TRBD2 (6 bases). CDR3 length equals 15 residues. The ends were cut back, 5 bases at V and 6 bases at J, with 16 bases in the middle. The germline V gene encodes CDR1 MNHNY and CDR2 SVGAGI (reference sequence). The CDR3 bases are TGTGCCAGCAGTCTCCTCCCTAGCGCCGCCGGGGAGCTGTTTTTT. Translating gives CASSLLPSAAGELFF.

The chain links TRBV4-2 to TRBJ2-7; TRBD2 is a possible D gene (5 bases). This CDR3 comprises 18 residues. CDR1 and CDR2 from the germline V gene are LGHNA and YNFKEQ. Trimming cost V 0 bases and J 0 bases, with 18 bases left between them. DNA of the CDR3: TGTGCCAGCAGCCAAGATTCTAGTGGTAGCGCGAGCTCCTACGAGCAGTACTTC. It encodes CASSQDSSGSASSYEQYF.

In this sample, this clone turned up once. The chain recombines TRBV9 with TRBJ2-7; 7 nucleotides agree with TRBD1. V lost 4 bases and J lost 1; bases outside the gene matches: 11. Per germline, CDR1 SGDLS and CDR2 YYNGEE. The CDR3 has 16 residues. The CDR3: CASSPIAGTASYEQYF. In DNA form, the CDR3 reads TGTGCCAGCAGCCCCATCGCCGGGACAGCTTCCTACGAGCAGTACTTC.

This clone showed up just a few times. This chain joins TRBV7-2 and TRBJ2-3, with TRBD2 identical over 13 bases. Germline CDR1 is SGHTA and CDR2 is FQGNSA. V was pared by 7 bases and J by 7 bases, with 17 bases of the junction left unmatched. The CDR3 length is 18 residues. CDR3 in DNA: TGTGCCAGCATGCGCCCCGGGACTAGCGGGATGGGGAGACATACGCAGTATTTT. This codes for CASMRPGTSGMGRHTQYF.

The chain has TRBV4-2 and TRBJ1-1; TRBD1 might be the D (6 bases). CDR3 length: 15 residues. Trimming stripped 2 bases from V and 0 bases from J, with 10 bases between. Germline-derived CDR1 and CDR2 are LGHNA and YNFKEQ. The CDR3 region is CASSQNPGVNTEAFF. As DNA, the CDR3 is TGTGCCAGCAGCCAAAATCCAGGGGTGAACACTGAAGCTTTCTTT.

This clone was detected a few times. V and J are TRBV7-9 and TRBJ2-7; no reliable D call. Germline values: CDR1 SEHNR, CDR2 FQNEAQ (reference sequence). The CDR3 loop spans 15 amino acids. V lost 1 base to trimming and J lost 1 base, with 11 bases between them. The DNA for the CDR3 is TGTGCCAGCAGCTTAGGTTTTTATACATCCTACGAGCAGTACTTC. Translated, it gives CASSLGFYTSYEQYF. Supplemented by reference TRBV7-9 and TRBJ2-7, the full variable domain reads DTGVSQNPRHKITKRGQNVTFRCDPISEHNRLYWYRQTLGQGPEFLTYFQNEAQLEKSRLLSDRFSAERPKGSFSTLEIQRTEQGDSAMYLCASSLGFYTSYEQYFGPGTRLTVT.

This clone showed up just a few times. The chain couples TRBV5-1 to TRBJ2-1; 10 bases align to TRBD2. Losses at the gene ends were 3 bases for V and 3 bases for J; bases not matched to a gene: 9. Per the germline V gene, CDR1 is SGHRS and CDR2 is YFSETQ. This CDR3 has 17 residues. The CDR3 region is CASSWNTSGTYYNEQFF. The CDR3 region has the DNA TGCGCCAGCAGCTGGAACACTAGCGGGACCTACTACAATGAGCAGTTCTTC.

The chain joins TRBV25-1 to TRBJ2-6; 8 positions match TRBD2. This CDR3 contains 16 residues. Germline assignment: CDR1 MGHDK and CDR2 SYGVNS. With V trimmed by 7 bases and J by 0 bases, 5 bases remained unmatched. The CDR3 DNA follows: TGTGCCAGCACACGGGGGGGGAGCTCTGGGGCCAACGTCCTGACTTTC. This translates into CASTRGGSSGANVLTF.

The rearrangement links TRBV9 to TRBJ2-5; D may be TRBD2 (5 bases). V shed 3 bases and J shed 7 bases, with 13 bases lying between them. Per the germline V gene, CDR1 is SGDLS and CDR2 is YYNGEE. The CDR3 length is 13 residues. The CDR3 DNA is TGTGCCAGCAGCGCCCCGGGGAGAGGGACCCAGTACTTC. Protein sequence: CASSAPGRGTQYF.

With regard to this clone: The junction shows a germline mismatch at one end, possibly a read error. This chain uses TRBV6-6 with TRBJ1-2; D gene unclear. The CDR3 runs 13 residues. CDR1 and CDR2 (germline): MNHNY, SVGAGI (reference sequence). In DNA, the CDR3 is TGTGCCAGCAGTCCGGGGTCAAACTATGGCTACCCCTTC. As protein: CASSPGSNYGYPF.

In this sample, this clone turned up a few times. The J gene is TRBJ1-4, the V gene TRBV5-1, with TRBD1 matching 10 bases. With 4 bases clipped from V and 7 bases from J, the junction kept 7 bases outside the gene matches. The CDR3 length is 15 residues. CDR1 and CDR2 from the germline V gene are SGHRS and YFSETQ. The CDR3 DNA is TGCGCCAGCAGCCGGACAGGGGGACCCGCTGAAAAACTGTTTTTT. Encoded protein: CASSRTGGPAEKLFF.